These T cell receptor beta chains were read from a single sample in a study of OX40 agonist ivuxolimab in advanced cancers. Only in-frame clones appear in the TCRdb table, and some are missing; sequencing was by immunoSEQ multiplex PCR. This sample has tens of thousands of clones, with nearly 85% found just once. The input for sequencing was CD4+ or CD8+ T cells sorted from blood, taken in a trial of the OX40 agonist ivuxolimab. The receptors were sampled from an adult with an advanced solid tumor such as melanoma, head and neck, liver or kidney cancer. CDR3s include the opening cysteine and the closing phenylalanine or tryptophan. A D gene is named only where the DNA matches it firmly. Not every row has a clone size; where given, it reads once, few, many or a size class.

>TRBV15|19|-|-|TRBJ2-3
TGTGCCACCAGCTCTACTTTGTATATCGGGGGGACATTGGCAGATACGCAGTATTTT
CATSSTLYIGGTLADTQYF
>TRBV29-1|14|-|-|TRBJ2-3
TGCAGCGTGGCTCTTGGACAGTCCACAGATACGCAGTATTTT
CSVALGQSTDTQYF
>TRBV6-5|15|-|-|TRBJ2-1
TGTGCCAGCAGTTACTCGTATCTGGGTCGGCGGGAGCAGTTCTTC
CASSYSYLGRREQFF
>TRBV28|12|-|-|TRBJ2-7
TGTGCCACCCGAAGAAGCACCTACGAGCAGTACTTC
CATRRSTYEQYF
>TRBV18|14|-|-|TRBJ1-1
TGTGCCAGCTCACCAGGGAATCTTAACACTGAAGCTTTCTTT
CASSPGNLNTEAFF
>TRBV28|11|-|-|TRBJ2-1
TGTGCCAGCAGTCCCTACAATGAGCAGTTCTTC
CASSPYNEQFF
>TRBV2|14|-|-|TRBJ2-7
TGTGCCAGCACGGAAACGGGGCATACCTACGAGCAGTACTTC
CASTETGHTYEQYF
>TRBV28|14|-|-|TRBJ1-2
TGTGCCAGCAGTTTAGGAGGTGGGAGCTATGGCTACACCTTC
CASSLGGGSYGYTF
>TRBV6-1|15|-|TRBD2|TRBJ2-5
TGTGCCAGCAACAGACTAGCGGGGGAGCAAGAGACCCAGTACTTC
CASNRLAGEQETQYF
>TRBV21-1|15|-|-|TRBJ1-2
TGTGCCAGCAGCAAAAGGCCCAGGGGGAACTATGGCTACACCTTC
CASSKRPRGNYGYTF
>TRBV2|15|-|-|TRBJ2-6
TGTGCCAGCGGGGAGGGGGCGGTTGGGGCCAACGTCCTGACTTTC
CASGEGAVGANVLTF
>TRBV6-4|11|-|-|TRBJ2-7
TGTGCCAGCCGAACTAGGGGCGAGCAGTACTTC
CASRTRGEQYF
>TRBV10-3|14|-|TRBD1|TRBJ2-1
TGTGCCACCGTCCCAGGGGGCGGGCCCAATGAGCAGTTCTTC
CATVPGGGPNEQFF
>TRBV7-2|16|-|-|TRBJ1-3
TGTGCCAGCAGCTTAGCGCCGGTCAGCTCTGGAAACACCATATATTTT
CASSLAPVSSGNTIYF
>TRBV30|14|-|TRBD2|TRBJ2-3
TGTGCCTGGTCCCCGGGACTAGCGGGGGGGACGCAGTATTTT
CAWSPGLAGGTQYF
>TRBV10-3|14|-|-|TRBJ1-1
TGTGCCATCAGTGACAGGGGTGAGAACACTGAAGCTTTCTTT
CAISDRGENTEAFF
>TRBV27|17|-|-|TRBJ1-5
TGTGCCAGACAAAAGGCCCGGGGCGACATTAGCAATCAGCCCCAGCATTTT
CARQKARGDISNQPQHF
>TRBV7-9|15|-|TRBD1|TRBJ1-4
TGTGCCAGCAGCGTAGCCGGGACAGGGGTTGAAAAACTGTTTTTT
CASSVAGTGVEKLFF
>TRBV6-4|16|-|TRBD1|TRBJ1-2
TGTGCCAGCAGTAATCTCCCGGGACAGGGATTTGGTGGCTACACCTTC
CASSNLPGQGFGGYTF
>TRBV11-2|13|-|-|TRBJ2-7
TGTGCCAGCAGTCCCGGACAGACCAACGAGCAGTACTTC
CASSPGQTNEQYF
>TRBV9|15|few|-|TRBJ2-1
TGTGCCAGCAGCGAAGAACGAAGCTCCTACAATGAGCAGTTCTTC
CASSEERSSYNEQFF
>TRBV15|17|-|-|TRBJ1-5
TGTGCCACCAGCCCCCGCGCGGCCTCCTCGTGGAATCAGCCCCAGCATTTT
CATSPRAASSWNQPQHF
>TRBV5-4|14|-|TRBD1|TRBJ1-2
TGTGCCAGCAGCTTGGCCGGGACAGCCGGGGGCTACACCTTC
CASSLAGTAGGYTF
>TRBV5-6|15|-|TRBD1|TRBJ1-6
TGTGCCAGCAGCACAGGGGGCTCCTATAATTCACCCCTCCACTTT
CASSTGGSYNSPLHF
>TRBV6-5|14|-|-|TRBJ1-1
TGTGCCAGCAGTTACGAGAGGGAAAACACTGAAGCTTTCTTT
CASSYERENTEAFF
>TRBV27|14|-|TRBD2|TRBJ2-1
TGTGCCAGCAGATCTCTAGCGGGGGTTAATGAGCAGTTCTTC
CASRSLAGVNEQFF
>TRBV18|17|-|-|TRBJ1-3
TGTGCCAGCTCACCAACGCCGCCGGGGGCGGGTGGAAACACCATATATTTT
CASSPTPPGAGGNTIYF
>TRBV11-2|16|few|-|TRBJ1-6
TGTGCCAGCAGCTTCCGCCAGGGCCTCGGTAATTCACCCCTCCACTTT
CASSFRQGLGNSPLHF
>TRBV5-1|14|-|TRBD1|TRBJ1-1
TGCGCCAGCAGCCTCGGGACAGCGAACACTGAAGCTTTCTTT
CASSLGTANTEAFF
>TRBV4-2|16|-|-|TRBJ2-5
TGTGCCAGCAGCCGCCCAGGGGGAGGTGGGAAAGAGACCCAGTACTTC
CASSRPGGGGKETQYF
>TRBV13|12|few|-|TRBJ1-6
TGTGCCAGCAGCTTTGCGAATTCACCCCTCCACTTT
CASSFANSPLHF
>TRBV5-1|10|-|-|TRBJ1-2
TGCGCCAGCAGCCCGGCGGGGGTCCTCTTC
CASSPAGVLF
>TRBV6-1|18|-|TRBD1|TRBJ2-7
TGTGCCAGCAGTGAATTTCTAGGGACAGGGGCCTACTCCTACGAGCAGTACTTC
CASSEFLGTGAYSYEQYF
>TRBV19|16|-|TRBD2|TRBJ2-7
TGTGCCAGTAGTAGGAGGGCGGGAGGGGACTCCTACGAGCAGTACTTC
CASSRRAGGDSYEQYF
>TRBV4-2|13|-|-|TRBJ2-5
TGTGCCAGCAGCCGACAGGAACAAGAGACCCAGTACTTC
CASSRQEQETQYF
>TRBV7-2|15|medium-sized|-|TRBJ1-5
TGTGCCAGCAGCTTATACGGAGCCGCAAATCAGCCCCAGCATTTT
CASSLYGAANQPQHF
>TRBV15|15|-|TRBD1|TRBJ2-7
TGTGCCACCAGCAGAGAGGGACAGAACCTCTACGAGCAGTACTTC
CATSREGQNLYEQYF
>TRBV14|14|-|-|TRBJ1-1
TGTGCCAGCAGCCAGAGCCACTTGAACACTGAAGCTTTCTTT
CASSQSHLNTEAFF
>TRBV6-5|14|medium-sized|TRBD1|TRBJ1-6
TGTGCCAGCAGCCGGACAGGTTATAATTCACCCCTCCACTTT
CASSRTGYNSPLHF
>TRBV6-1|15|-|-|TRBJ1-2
TGTGCCAGCAGTGAAAAGGAAGGCGTAGTCTATGGCTACACCTTC
CASSEKEGVVYGYTF
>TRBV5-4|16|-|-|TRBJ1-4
TGTGCCAGCAGCGCCGGGGGGGCTGCAACTAATGAAAAACTGTTTTTT
CASSAGGAATNEKLFF
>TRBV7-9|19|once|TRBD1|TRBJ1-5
TGTGCCAGCAGTCACGACAGCACGAGGGGGCCGGGGGTTGGACAGCCCCAGCATTTT
CASSHDSTRGPGVGQPQHF
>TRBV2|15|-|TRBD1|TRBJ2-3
TGTGCCAGCACACCCCGGACAGGGGGCACAGATACGCAGTATTTT
CASTPRTGGTDTQYF
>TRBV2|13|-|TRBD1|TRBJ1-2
TGTGCCAGCCGGACAGGGTTAGGCTATGGCTACACCTTC
CASRTGLGYGYTF
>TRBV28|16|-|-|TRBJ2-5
TGTGCCAGCCGAGAAGTTGACCCGACGATTAGGGAGACCCAGTACTTC
CASREVDPTIRETQYF
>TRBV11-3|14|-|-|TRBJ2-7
TGTGCCAGCAGCTTAGACGGAAGCTCCTACGAGCAGTACTTC
CASSLDGSSYEQYF